The T cell receptor (beta chain) described here comes from a study of T-cell reconstitution after alpha-beta-depleted transplantation in children. V lost 4 bases and J lost 0, with 12 bases in between. This CDR3 has 15 amino acids. CDR1 and CDR2 from the germline V gene are MGHRA and YSYEKL. Molecular barcoding with unique molecular identifiers was used for the TCRbeta library. MiXCR was run by TCRdb on the PCR reads, yielding one entry per CDR3 protein. This sample has over 70,000 distinct CDR3 sequences; 12% occur once, and the top ten carry approximately 13%. This clonotype was detected only a few times.

The specimen was PBMCs from the stem cell graft donor, collected from the stem cell graft. The rearrangement uses TRBV4-1 and TRBJ1-2; D remains unclear. The TCR was taken from a human donor who donated a stem cell graft to a child with inherited bone marrow failure. CDR3 nucleotide sequence: TGCGCCAGCAGCCCTGAGGGAATAGCTAACTATGGCTACACCTTC. Protein sequence: CASSPEGIANYGYTF.